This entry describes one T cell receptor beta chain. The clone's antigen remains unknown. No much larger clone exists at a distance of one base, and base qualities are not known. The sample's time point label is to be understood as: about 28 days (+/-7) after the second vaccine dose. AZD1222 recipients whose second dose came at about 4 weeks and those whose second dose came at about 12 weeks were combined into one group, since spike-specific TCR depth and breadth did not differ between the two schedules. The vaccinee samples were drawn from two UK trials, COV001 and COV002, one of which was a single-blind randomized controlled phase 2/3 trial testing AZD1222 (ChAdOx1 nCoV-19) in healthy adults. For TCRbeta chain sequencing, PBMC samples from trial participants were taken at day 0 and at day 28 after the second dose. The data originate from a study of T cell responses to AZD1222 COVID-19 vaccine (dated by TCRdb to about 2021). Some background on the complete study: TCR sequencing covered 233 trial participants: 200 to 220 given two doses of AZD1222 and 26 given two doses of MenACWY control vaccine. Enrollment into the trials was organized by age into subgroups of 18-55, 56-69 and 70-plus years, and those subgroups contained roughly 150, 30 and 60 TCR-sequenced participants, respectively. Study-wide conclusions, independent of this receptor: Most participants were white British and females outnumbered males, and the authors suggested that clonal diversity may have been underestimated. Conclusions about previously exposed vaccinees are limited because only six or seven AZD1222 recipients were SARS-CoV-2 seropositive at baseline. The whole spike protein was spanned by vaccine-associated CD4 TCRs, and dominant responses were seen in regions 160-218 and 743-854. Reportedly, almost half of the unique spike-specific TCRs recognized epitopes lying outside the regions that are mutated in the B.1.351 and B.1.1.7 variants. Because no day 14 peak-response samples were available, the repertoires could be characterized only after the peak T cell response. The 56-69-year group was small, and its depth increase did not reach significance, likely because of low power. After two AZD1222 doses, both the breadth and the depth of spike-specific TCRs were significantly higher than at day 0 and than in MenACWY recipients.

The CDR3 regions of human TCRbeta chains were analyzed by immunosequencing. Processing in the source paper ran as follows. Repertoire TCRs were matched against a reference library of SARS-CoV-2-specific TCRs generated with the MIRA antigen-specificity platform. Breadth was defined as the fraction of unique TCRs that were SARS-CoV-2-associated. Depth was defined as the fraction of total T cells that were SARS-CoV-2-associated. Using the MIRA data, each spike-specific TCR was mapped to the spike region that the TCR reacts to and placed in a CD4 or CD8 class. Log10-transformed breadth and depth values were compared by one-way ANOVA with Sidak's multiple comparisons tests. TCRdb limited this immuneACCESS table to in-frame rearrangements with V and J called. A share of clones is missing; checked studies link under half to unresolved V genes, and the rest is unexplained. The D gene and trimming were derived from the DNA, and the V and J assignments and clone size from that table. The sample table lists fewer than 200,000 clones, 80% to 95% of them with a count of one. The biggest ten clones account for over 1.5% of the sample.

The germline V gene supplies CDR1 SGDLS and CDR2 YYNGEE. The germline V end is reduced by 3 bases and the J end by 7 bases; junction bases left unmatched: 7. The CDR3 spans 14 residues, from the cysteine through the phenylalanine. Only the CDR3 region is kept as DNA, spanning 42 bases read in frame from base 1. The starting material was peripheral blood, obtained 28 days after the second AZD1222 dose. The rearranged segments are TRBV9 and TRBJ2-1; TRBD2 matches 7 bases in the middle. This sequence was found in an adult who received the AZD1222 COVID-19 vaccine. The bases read TGTGCCAGCAGCGCCGGGGACGGGAGGAATGAGCAGTTCTTC. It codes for CASSAGDGRNEQFF.